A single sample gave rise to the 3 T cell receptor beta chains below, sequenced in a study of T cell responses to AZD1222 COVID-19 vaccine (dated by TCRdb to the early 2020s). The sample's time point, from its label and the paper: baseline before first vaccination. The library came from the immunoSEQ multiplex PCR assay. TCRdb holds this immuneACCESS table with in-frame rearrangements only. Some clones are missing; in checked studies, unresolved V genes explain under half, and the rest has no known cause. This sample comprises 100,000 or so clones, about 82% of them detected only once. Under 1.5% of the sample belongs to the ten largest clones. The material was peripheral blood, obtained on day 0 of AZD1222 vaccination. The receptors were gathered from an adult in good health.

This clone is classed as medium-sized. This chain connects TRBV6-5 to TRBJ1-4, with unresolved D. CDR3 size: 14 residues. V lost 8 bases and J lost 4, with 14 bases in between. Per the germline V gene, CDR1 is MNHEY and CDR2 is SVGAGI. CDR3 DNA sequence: TGTGCCAGCGGTAAACGGACCCTTAATGAAAAACTGTTTTTT. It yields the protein CASGKRTLNEKLFF.

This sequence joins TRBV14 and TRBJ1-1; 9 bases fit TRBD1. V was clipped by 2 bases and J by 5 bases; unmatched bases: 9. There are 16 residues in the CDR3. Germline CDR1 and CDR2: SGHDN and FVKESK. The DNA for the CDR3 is TGTGCCAGCAGCCAATTTGGGACAGGGAGTATAACTGAAGCTTTCTTT. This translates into CASSQFGTGSITEAFF. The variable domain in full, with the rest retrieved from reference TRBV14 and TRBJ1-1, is EAGVTQFPSHSVIEKGQTVTLRCDPISGHDNLYWYRRVMGKEIKFLLHFVKESKQDESGMPNNRFLAERTGGTYSTLKVQPAELEDSGVYFCASSQFGTGSITEAFFGQGTRLTVV.

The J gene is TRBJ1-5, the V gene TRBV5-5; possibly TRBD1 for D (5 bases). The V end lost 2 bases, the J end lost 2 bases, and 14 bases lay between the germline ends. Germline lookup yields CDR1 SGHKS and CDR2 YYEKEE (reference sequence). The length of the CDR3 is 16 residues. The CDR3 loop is CASSFSSGLGNQPQHF. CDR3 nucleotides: TGTGCCAGCAGCTTCTCTTCAGGGTTAGGCAATCAGCCCCAGCATTTT.